Listed here are 25 T cell receptor beta chains from one sample, sequenced in a study of glioma-infiltrating T cells after dendritic cell vaccination. This table comes from immunoSEQ multiplex PCR, and its TCRdb copy is limited to in-frame clones, with some not included. Of some 91,000 clones in the sample, roughly four fifths are singletons; the top ten hold approximately 2%. The time point was: after dendritic cell vaccination, including at tumor progression/relapse. Source: blood, taken after dendritic cell vaccination. All receptors come from a human donor with glioblastoma.

The J gene is TRBJ2-1, the V gene TRBV5-1; 10 positions match TRBD1. V trimming: 4 bases; J trimming: 8 bases; junction bases outside the gene matches: 6. CDR3 size: 14 residues. The germline CDR1 and CDR2 sequences are SGHRS and YFSETQ. CDR3 residues: CASSHGQGGYEQFF. The CDR3 coding sequence is TGCGCCAGCAGCCACGGACAGGGGGGGTATGAGCAGTTCTTC.

The chain has TRBV13 and TRBJ2-7; TRBD2 matches at 14 bases. From germline, CDR1 is PRHDT and CDR2 FYEKMQ (reference sequence). V lost 4 bases, J lost 2 bases, and 4 bases stayed unmatched. The CDR3 totals 16 residues. The CDR3 here is CASSSGTSGRTYEQYV. CDR3 nucleotides: TGTGCCAGCAGCTCAGGGACTAGCGGGAGAACCTACGAGCAGTACGTC.

The chain uses TRBV6-5 and TRBJ1-1; D is unclear. The CDR3 spans 14 residues. Germline values: CDR1 MNHEY, CDR2 SVGAGI. V lost 2 bases to trimming and J lost 1 base, with 8 bases between them. The CDR3 bases are TGTGCCAGCAGTTACCTCCCGGGGAACACTGAAGCTTTCTTT. This encodes CASSYLPGNTEAFF.

The chain links TRBV7-8 to TRBJ2-2; TRBD1 matches 7 bases. Per germline, CDR1 SGHVS and CDR2 FQNEAQ. J gave up 4 bases and V 11 bases, and 7 bases lay outside the gene matches. CDR3 length: 13 amino acids. The CDR3 DNA reads as TGTGCCTTACGACAGGGCCTCACCGGGGAGCTGTTTTTT. Protein product: CALRQGLTGELFF. The full variable domain, in which reference TRBV7-8 and TRBJ2-2 provide the parts outside the CDR3, is GAGVSQSPRYKVAKRGQDVALRCDPISGHVSLFWYQQALGQGPEFLTYFQNEAQLDKSGLPSDRFFAERPEGSVSTLKIQRTQQEDSAVYLCALRQGLTGELFFGEGSRLTVL.

This sequence joins TRBV19 and TRBJ2-3; a weak D match, TRBD2 (5 bases). Trimming stripped 4 bases from V and 6 bases from J, with 20 bases between. CDR1 LNHDA and CDR2 SQIVND come from the germline V gene (reference sequence). CDR3 length: 16 residues. CDR3 loop: CASSTHLGGSGDTQYF. DNA for the CDR3: TGTGCCAGTAGTACCCACCTGGGCGGGTCGGGGGATACGCAGTATTTT.

V is TRBV4-2 and J is TRBJ1-1; D ambiguous. The CDR3 extends over 15 amino acids. Germline V CDR1 and CDR2: LGHNA, YNFKEQ. V dropped 1 base and J dropped 0 bases, with 9 bases sitting between them. CDR3 nucleotide sequence: TGTGCCAGCAGCCAAGGAACGGGGATGAACACTGAAGCTTTCTTT. Encoded protein: CASSQGTGMNTEAFF.

This clone was seen a handful of times. J is TRBJ2-1 and V is TRBV5-1; the match to TRBD2 covers 13 bases. Germline-derived CDR1 and CDR2 are SGHRS and YFSETQ. This CDR3 contains 17 residues. J lost 7 bases, V lost 3 bases, and 10 bases had no gene match. CDR3 region: CASSSSMGTSGKNEQFF. In DNA form, the CDR3 reads TGCGCCAGCAGCTCTAGCATGGGGACTAGCGGGAAGAATGAGCAGTTCTTC.

Only one count was recorded for this clone. V is TRBV6-6 and J is TRBJ1-6; D call uncertain. The CDR3 is 13 residues long. Trimming removed 10 bases from V and 5 bases from J, with 12 bases in between. Germline V gene lookup returns CDR1 MNHNY and CDR2 SVGAGI (reference sequence). CDR3 residues: CATQQYDNSPLHF. The CDR3, as DNA: TGTGCCACCCAACAGTATGATAATTCACCCCTCCACTTT.

For the CDR3, the DNA is TGTGCCAGTAGCCTCTTAGGGGGGGGCAAGGCAGATACGCAGTATTTT. Residues: CASSLLGGGKADTQYF. The chain employs TRBV19 and TRBJ2-3; D might be TRBD2 (7 bases). The CDR3 has 16 amino acids. CDR1 is LNHDA and CDR2 is SQIVND in the germline V gene (reference sequence). Trimming left V 6 bases short and J 4 bases short, with 20 bases between. Using reference TRBV19 and TRBJ2-3 for the parts outside the CDR3, the full variable domain is DGGITQSPKYLFRKEGQNVTLSCEQNLNHDAMYWYRQDPGQGLRLIYYSQIVNDFQKGDIAEGYSVSREKKESFPLTVTSAQKNPTAFYLCASSLLGGGKADTQYFGPGTRLTVL.

The J gene is TRBJ1-4, the V gene TRBV9; 9 bases fit TRBD1. This CDR3 is 19 amino acids long. Germline V gene lookup returns CDR1 SGDLS and CDR2 YYNGEE. V was clipped by 3 bases and J by 1 base; unmatched bases: 13. CDR3 nucleotides: TGTGCCAGCAGCGAGGGCCCCACGAACAGGGGGCGAACTAATGAAAAACTGTTTTTT. This sequence encodes CASSEGPTNRGRTNEKLFF. The entire variable domain, with the rest obtained from reference TRBV9 and TRBJ1-4, is as follows: DSGVTQTPKHLITATGQRVTLRCSPRSGDLSVYWYQQSLDQGLQFLIQYYNGEERAKGNILERFSAQQFPDLHSELNLSSLELGDSALYFCASSEGPTNRGRTNEKLFFGSGTQLSVL.

This chain joins TRBV2 and TRBJ1-2; unclear D gene. V was pared by 4 bases and J by 0 bases, with 6 bases between. The CDR3 runs to 13 residues. Germline V gives CDR1 SNHLY, CDR2 FYNNEI. CDR3 in amino acids: CASSVQTNYGYTF. The CDR3 DNA is TGTGCCAGCAGTGTACAGACTAACTATGGCTACACCTTC.

CDR3 nucleotides: TGCGCCAGCAGCTTGGGGGGGGTACTGAACACTGAAGCTTTCTTT. Amino acid sequence: CASSLGGVLNTEAFF. V usage is TRBV5-1 and J usage is TRBJ1-1; TRBD1 might be the D (5 bases). Looked up from germline, CDR1 is SGHRS and CDR2 is YFSETQ. V lost 0 bases, J lost 0 bases, and 9 bases lay in between. CDR3 length equals 15 residues.

V and J are TRBV27 and TRBJ2-1, with D unresolved. CDR1 MNHEY and CDR2 SMNVEV come from the germline V gene (reference sequence). The CDR3 runs 12 residues. Trimming cost V 3 bases and J 4 bases, with 4 bases left between them. The CDR3: CASSFSYNEQFF. As DNA, the CDR3 is TGTGCCAGCAGTTTCTCTTACAATGAGCAGTTCTTC.

J is TRBJ2-3 and V is TRBV5-6, with a tentative D call TRBD2 (6 bases). V was pared by 0 bases and J by 4 bases, with 12 bases between. Germline CDR1 is SGHDT and CDR2 is YYEEEE. This CDR3 has 15 residues. The CDR3 coding sequence is TGTGCCAGCAGCTTGGAGCGCCGGGAGCCAGATACGCAGTATTTT. Translating it yields CASSLERREPDTQYF.

This clone was counted once. V and J are TRBV9 and TRBJ2-2, with 9 positions matching TRBD2. The CDR3 extends over 19 amino acids. V lost 0 bases and J lost 5; bases outside the gene matches: 14. Germline loops: CDR1 SGDLS, CDR2 YYNGEE. In nucleotides, the CDR3 is TGTGCCAGCAGCGTAGCGGCGGGAGGGCCCTCGGGTGGGACCGGGGAGCTGTTTTTT. It yields the protein CASSVAAGGPSGGTGELFF. Supplemented by reference TRBV9 and TRBJ2-2, the full variable domain reads DSGVTQTPKHLITATGQRVTLRCSPRSGDLSVYWYQQSLDQGLQFLIQYYNGEERAKGNILERFSAQQFPDLHSELNLSSLELGDSALYFCASSVAAGGPSGGTGELFFGEGSRLTVL.

The chain links TRBV5-1 to TRBJ1-3; D is possibly TRBD1 (5 bases). CDR3 size: 16 residues. Germline V lookup: CDR1 SGHRS, CDR2 YFSETQ. The V gene lost 4 bases and the J gene lost 0 bases, with 14 bases spanning the gap. The CDR3 sequence is CASSLGLSSSGNTIYF. CDR3 DNA: TGCGCCAGCAGCCTGGGACTCTCGAGCTCTGGAAACACCATATATTTT.

J is TRBJ1-1 and V is TRBV6-6, with D possibly being TRBD1 (5 bases). Germline loops: CDR1 MNHNY, CDR2 SVGAGI (reference sequence). Trimming removed 8 bases from V and 1 base from J, with 20 bases in between. The CDR3 contains 16 residues. The CDR3, as DNA: TGTGCCAGCCGTCGAGCGGGTCAGGGAACGAACACTGAAGCTTTCTTT. This codes for CASRRAGQGTNTEAFF.

This chain uses TRBV6-1 with TRBJ2-1; D is ambiguous. This CDR3 region has 12 residues. Between the trimmed V and J ends, which lost 7 bases and 0 bases, there was a span of 4 bases. CDR1 and CDR2 from the germline V gene are MNHNS and SASEGT. CDR3 residues: CASTGSYNEQFF. Written as DNA, the CDR3 is TGTGCCAGCACCGGCTCCTACAATGAGCAGTTCTTC.

A single count supports this clone. The chain uses TRBV19 and TRBJ1-3, with D perhaps matching TRBD1 (6 bases). Trimming removed 6 bases at V and 0 bases at J, with 18 bases between. The germline V gene has CDR1 LNHDA and CDR2 SQIVND (reference sequence). CDR3 length: 17 residues. DNA of the CDR3: TGTGCCAGTAGCCCGAATGAAGAGACAGGCTCTGGAAACACCATATATTTT. Protein: CASSPNEETGSGNTIYF.

The CDR3 sequence is CASSTPGTRGFSYEQYF. The CDR3 coding sequence is TGTGCCAGCAGTACCCCCGGGACTAGGGGCTTCTCCTACGAGCAGTACTTC. J is TRBJ2-7 and V is TRBV2, with 8 positions matching TRBD2. V was pared by 5 bases and J by 0 bases, with 12 bases of the junction left unmatched. Germline V gene data show CDR1 as SNHLY and CDR2 as FYNNEI. The CDR3 extends over 17 amino acids.

The CDR3 loop is CASSPGGPNVGFF. The CDR3 coding sequence is TGTGCCAGCAGCCCGGGGGGGCCAAATGTAGGGTTCTTC. The rearrangement joins TRBV5-6 to TRBJ2-1; TRBD2 agrees at 8 bases. Trimming cost V 4 bases and J 15 bases; bases outside gene matches: 12. This CDR3 contains 13 residues. The V gene's germline CDR1 is SGHDT and CDR2 YYEEEE.

This sequence joins TRBV19 and TRBJ2-5; 14 bases line up with TRBD2. Germline V CDR1 and CDR2: LNHDA, SQIVND (reference sequence). The trim removed 5 bases at V and 2 bases at J, leaving 4 bases unmatched. The CDR3 totals 16 residues. CDR3 amino acids: CASSPRTSGRQETQYF. CDR3 nucleotide sequence: TGTGCCAGTAGTCCTCGGACTAGCGGGAGGCAAGAGACCCAGTACTTC.

V usage is TRBV9 and J usage is TRBJ1-2; D is unclear. The CDR3 is 14 residues long. Germline V lookup: CDR1 SGDLS, CDR2 YYNGEE. V gave up 3 bases and J gave up 7 bases, with 16 bases separating them. CDR3 coding DNA: TGTGCCAGCAGCGGAACGGGCCCCCGGGGTGGCTACACCTTC. Protein sequence: CASSGTGPRGGYTF.

This chain links TRBV9 with TRBJ2-1, with D perhaps matching TRBD2 (6 bases). Trimming left V 1 base short and J 0 bases short, with 8 bases between. CDR3 length: 15 residues. The germline gives CDR1 SGDLS, CDR2 YYNGEE. CDR3 nucleotide sequence: TGTGCCAGCAGCGTACGGGACTCCTCCTACAATGAGCAGTTCTTC. Its translation is CASSVRDSSYNEQFF.

The chain combines TRBV5-1 with TRBJ2-1, with D possibly TRBD2 on 5 matching bases. V was cut by 4 bases and J by 6 bases, with 17 bases left in between. CDR3 length equals 15 residues. Germline V lookup: CDR1 SGHRS, CDR2 YFSETQ. CDR3 loop: CASSAGNLDPNEQFF. The CDR3 coding sequence is TGCGCCAGCAGCGCGGGCAATCTGGACCCCAATGAGCAGTTCTTC.